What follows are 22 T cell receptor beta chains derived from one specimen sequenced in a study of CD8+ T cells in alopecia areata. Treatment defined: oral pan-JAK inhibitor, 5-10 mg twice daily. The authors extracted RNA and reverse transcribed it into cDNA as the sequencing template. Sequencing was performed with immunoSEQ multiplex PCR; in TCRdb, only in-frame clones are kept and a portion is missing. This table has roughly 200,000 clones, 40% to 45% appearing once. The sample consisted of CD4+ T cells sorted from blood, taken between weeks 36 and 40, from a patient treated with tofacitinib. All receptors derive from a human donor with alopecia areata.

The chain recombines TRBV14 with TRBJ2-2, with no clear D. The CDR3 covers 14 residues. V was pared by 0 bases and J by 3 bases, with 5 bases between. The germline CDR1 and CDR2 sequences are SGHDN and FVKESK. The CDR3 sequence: CASSQDWYTGELFF. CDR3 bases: TGTGCCAGCAGCCAAGATTGGTACACCGGGGAGCTGTTTTTT.

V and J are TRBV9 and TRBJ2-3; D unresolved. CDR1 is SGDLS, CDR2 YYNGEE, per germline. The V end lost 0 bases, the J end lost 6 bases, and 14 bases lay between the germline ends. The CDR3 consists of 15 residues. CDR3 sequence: CASSVAGHLWDTQYF. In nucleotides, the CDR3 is TGTGCCAGCAGCGTAGCGGGCCATCTATGGGATACGCAGTATTTT.

CDR3 amino acids: CASRRSSYEQYF. CDR3 DNA: TGTGCCAGCAGACGGAGCTCCTACGAGCAGTACTTC. The J gene is TRBJ2-7, the V gene TRBV27; no reliable D call. Germline V gives CDR1 MNHEY, CDR2 SMNVEV (reference sequence). The V end lost 6 bases, the J end lost 0 bases, and 6 bases lay between the germline ends. The CDR3 spans 12 residues.

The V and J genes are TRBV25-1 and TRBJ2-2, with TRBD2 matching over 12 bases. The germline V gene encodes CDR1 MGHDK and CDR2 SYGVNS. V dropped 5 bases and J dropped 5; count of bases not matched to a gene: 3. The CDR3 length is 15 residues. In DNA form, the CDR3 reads TGTGCCAGCAGTCCAGGACTAGCGGGAACCGGGGAGCTGTTTTTT. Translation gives CASSPGLAGTGELFF.

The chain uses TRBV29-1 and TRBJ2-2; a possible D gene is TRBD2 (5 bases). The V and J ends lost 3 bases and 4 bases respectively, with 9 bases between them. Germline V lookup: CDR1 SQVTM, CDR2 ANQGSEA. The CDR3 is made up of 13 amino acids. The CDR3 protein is CSVDGLATGELFF. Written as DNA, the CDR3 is TGCAGCGTTGACGGACTTGCCACCGGGGAGCTGTTTTTT.

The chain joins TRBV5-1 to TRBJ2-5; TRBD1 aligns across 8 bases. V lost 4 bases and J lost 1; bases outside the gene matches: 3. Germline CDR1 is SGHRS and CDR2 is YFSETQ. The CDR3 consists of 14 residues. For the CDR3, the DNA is TGCGCCAGCAGCATAGGGACAGGCCAAGAGACCCAGTACTTC. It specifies CASSIGTGQETQYF. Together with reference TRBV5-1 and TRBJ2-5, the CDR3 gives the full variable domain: KAGVTQTPRYLIKTRGQQVTLSCSPISGHRSVSWYQQTPGQGLQFLFEYFSETQRNKGNFPGRFSGRQFSNSRSEMNVSTLELGDSALYLCASSIGTGQETQYFGPGTRLLVL.

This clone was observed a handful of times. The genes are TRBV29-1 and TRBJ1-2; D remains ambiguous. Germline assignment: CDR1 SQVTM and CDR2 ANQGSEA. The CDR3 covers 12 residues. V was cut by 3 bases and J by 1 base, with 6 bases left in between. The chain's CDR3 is CSVDPNNYGYTF. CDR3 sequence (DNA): TGCAGCGTTGATCCTAATAACTATGGCTACACCTTC. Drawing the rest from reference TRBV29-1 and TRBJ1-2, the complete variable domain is SAVISQKPSRDICQRGTSLTIQCQVDSQVTMMFWYRQQPGQSLTLIATANQGSEATYESGFVIDKFPISRPNLTFSTLTVSNMSPEDSSIYLCSVDPNNYGYTFGSGTRLTVV.

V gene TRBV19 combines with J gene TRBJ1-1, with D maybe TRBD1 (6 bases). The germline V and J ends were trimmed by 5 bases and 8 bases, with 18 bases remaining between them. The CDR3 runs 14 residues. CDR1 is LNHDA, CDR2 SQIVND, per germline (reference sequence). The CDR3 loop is CASSEKPTTGEAFF. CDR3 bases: TGTGCCAGTAGTGAAAAACCTACGACAGGAGAAGCTTTCTTT. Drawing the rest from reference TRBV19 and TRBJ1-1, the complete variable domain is DGGITQSPKYLFRKEGQNVTLSCEQNLNHDAMYWYRQDPGQGLRLIYYSQIVNDFQKGDIAEGYSVSREKKESFPLTVTSAQKNPTAFYLCASSEKPTTGEAFFGQGTRLTVV.

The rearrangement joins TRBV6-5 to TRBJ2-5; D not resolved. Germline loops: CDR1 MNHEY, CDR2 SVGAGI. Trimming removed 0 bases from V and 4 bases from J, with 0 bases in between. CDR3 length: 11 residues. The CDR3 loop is CASSYSETQYF. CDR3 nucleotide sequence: TGTGCCAGCAGTTACTCAGAGACCCAGTACTTC.

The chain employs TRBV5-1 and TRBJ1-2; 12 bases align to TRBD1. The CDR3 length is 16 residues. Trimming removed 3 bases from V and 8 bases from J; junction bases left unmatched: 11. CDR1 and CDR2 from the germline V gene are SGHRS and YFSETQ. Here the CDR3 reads CASSWTGQGARDGYTF. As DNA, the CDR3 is TGCGCCAGCAGCTGGACGGGACAGGGGGCGCGAGACGGCTACACCTTC.

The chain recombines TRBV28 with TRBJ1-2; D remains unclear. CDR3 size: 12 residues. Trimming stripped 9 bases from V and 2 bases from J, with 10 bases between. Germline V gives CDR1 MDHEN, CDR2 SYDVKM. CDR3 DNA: TGTGCCAGTCATCCGGGGAACTATGGCTACACCTTC. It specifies CASHPGNYGYTF.

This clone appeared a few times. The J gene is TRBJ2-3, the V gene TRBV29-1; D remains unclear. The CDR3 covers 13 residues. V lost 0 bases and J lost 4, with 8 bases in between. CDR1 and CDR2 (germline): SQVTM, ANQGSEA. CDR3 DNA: TGCAGCGTTGAAGAGTATTTTGCAGATACGCAGTATTTT. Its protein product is CSVEEYFADTQYF.

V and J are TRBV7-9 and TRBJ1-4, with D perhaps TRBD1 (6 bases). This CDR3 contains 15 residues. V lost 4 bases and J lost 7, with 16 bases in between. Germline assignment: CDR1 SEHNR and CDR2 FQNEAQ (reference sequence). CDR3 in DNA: TGTGCCAGCAGCTCCCTAGGGGGGATTGGTGAAAAACTGTTTTTT. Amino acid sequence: CASSSLGGIGEKLFF.

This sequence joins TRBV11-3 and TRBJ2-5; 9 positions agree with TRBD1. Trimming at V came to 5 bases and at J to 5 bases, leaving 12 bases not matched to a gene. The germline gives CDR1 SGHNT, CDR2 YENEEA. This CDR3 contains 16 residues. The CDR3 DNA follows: TGTGCCAGCAGCGACAGGGGGAGCTCCGACCGGGAGACCCAGTACTTC. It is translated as CASSDRGSSDRETQYF.

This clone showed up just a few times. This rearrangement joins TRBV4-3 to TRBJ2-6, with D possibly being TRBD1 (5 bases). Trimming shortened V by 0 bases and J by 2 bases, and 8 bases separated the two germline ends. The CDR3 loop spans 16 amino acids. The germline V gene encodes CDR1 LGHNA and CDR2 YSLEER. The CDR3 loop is CASSQESRAGANVLTF. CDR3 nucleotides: TGCGCCAGCAGCCAAGAGTCCAGGGCTGGGGCCAACGTCCTGACTTTC.

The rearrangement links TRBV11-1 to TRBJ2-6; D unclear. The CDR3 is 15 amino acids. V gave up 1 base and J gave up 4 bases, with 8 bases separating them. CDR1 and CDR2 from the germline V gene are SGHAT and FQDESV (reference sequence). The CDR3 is CASSLESAGANVLTF. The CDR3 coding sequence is TGTGCCAGCAGCTTAGAGAGTGCAGGGGCCAACGTCCTGACTTTC.

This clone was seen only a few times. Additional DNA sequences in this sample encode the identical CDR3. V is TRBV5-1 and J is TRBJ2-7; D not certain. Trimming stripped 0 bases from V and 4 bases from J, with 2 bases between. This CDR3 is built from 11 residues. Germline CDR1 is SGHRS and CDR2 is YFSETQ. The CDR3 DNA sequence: TGCGCCAGCAGCTTGGGATACGAGCAGTACTTC. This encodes CASSLGYEQYF.

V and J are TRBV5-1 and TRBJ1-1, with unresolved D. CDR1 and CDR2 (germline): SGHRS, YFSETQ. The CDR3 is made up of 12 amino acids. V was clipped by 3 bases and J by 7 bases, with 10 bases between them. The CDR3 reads CASSSSFGEAFF. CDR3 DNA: TGCGCCAGCAGCTCCTCCTTTGGTGAAGCTTTCTTT.

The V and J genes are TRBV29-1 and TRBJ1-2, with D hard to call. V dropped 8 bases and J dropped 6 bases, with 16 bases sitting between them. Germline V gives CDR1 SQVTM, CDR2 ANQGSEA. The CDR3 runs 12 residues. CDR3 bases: TGCAGCACCGGGCCAGGCGTTCATGGCTACACCTTC. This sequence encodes CSTGPGVHGYTF. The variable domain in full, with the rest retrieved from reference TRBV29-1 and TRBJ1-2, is SAVISQKPSRDICQRGTSLTIQCQVDSQVTMMFWYRQQPGQSLTLIATANQGSEATYESGFVIDKFPISRPNLTFSTLTVSNMSPEDSSIYLCSTGPGVHGYTFGSGTRLTVV.

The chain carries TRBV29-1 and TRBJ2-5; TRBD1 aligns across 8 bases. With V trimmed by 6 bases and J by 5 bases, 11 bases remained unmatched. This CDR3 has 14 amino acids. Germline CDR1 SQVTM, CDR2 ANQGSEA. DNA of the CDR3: TGCAGCGTCGCGGGGACAGGAGGTTGGGAGACCCAGTACTTC. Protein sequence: CSVAGTGGWETQYF. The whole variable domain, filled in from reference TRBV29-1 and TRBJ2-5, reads SAVISQKPSRDICQRGTSLTIQCQVDSQVTMMFWYRQQPGQSLTLIATANQGSEATYESGFVIDKFPISRPNLTFSTLTVSNMSPEDSSIYLCSVAGTGGWETQYFGPGTRLLVL.

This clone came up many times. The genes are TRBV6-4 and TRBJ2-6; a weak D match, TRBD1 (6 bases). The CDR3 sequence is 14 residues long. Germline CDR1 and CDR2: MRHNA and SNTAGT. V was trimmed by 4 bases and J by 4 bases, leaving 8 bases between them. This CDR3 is CASSVGAGANVLTF. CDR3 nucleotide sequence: TGTGCCAGCAGTGTGGGGGCCGGGGCCAACGTCCTGACTTTC.

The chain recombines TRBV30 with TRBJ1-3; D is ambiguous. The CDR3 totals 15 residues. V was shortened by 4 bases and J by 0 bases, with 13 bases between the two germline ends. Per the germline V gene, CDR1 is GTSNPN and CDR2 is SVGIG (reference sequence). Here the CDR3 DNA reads TGTGCCTGGACAAACGACGGACGCTCTGGAAACACCATATATTTT. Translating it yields CAWTNDGRSGNTIYF.